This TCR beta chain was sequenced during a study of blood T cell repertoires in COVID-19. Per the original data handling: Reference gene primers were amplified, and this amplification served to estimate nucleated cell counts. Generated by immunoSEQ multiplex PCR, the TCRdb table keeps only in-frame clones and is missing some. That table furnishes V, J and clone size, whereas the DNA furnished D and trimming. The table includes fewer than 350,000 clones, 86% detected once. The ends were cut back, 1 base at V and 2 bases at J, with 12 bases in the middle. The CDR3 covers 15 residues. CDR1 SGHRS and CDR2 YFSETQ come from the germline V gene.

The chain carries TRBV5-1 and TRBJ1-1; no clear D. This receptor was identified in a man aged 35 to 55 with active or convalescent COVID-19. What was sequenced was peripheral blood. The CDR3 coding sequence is TGCGCCAGCAGCTTGATTAACAGACCAAACACTGAAGCTTTCTTT. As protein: CASSLINRPNTEAFF.